This T cell receptor beta chain comes out of a study of blood T cell repertoires in COVID-19. Clones were sequenced by immunoSEQ multiplex PCR, and TCRdb holds only the in-frame ones, with some missing. The profile covers tens of thousands of clones, with about 80% appearing a single time and approximately 21% taken by the ten largest. Germline values: CDR1 LNHNV, CDR2 YYDKDF (reference sequence). V was cut by 1 base and J by 4 bases, with 16 bases left in between. This CDR3 has 16 amino acids. The V call is TRBV15, the J call TRBJ1-1; D gene ambiguous. This clonotype originated in a man aged 30-40 years with COVID-19, enrolled during active disease. Sequencing was done on a sample of peripheral blood. DNA for the CDR3: TGTGCCACCAGCAGAGGTAGCGACCTCTATACCACTGAAGCTTTCTTT. Translation gives CATSRGSDLYTTEAFF.